This T cell receptor (beta chain) was sequenced for a study of beta chain features in type 1 diabetes. The overall study: Cell yields, age and gender were similar between patients and healthy donors. Study-wide results and caveats: A closer apparent resemblance between naive, central memory and Treg TCRB repertoires was seen in patients than in healthy donors. Researchers cautioned that cDNA sequencing could over-represent cells with high TCR expression. Moderate yet significant TCRB CDR3 shortening was seen in Type 1 diabetes patients in all four CD4+ subsets.

Concerning this clone itself: Its antigen remains unidentified.

V gave up 3 bases and J gave up 7 bases; unmatched junction bases: 1. The CDR3 spans 13 residues. Germline loops: CDR1 SQVTM, CDR2 ANQGSEA. Expressed TCRB transcripts were sequenced because the isolated RNA had all been reverse transcribed beforehand. Only in-frame clones appear in the TCRdb table, and some are missing; sequencing was by immunoSEQ multiplex PCR. The sample holds around 250,000 clones, roughly 14% seen once. Purity of each sorted population was above 98%. The specimen was naive CD4+ T cells from blood. The chain is built from TRBV29-1 and TRBJ2-4, with 12 bases lining up with TRBD1. The sequence was collected from a man aged 30 to 39 with type 1 diabetes. CDR3 DNA: TGCAGCGTTGAGGGACAGGGGGCGAACATTCAGTACTTC. Translated: CSVEGQGANIQYF.